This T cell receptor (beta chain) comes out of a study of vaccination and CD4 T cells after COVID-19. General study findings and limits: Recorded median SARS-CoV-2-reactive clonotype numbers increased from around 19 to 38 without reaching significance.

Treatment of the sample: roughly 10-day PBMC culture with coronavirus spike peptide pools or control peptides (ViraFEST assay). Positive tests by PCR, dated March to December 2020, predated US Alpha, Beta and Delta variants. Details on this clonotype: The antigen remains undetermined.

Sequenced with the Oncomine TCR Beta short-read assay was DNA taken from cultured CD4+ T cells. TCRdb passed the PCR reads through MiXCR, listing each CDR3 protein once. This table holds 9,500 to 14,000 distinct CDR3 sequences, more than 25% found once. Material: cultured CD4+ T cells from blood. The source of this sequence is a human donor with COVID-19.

The CDR3 bases are TGTGCCAGCAGCTTAGGGCTTCGCACAGATACGCAGTATTTT. Protein product: CASSLGLRTDTQYF. The chain links TRBV7-2 to TRBJ2-3, with unresolved D. The CDR3 spans 14 residues. The V gene's germline CDR1 is SGHTA and CDR2 FQGNSA. V gave up 1 base and J gave up 1 base, with 6 bases separating them.